This TCR beta chain was recorded in a study of CD8 T cells in Susac syndrome. Background on the study: Within the sequenced group of Susac syndrome patients, roughly 6 showed active disease and about 8 were in remission.

Reverse transcription of about 0.5 to 1 ug RNA used random hexamers. Across 54 Vbeta and 13 Jbeta, immunoSEQ multiplex PCR amplified TCR beta CDR3. MiXCR, run by TCRdb on the immunoSEQ multiplex PCR reads, gives a single entry per CDR3 protein. Altogether over 150,000 distinct CDR3 sequences are present, roughly 94% being singletons, with the ten largest covering 0.09% to 0.1%. This CDR3 contains 14 residues. Germline loops: CDR1 GTSNPN, CDR2 SVGIG (reference sequence). With V trimmed by 5 bases and J by 4 bases, 9 bases remained unmatched. The authors carried out high-throughput sequencing of TCR beta. They applied it to CD8+ and CD4+ T cells obtained from blood. Through negative isolation, CD4+ and CD8+ T cells were obtained, while TEMRA cells were enriched using FACS.

This clonotype was sampled from a human donor with Susac syndrome. Material: CD4+ T cells from PBMCs. V is TRBV30 and J is TRBJ1-1, with 8 positions matching TRBD1. The CDR3 bases are TGTGCCTGGGCCGGGACAGGTTGGGGCACTGAAGCTTTCTTT. It encodes CAWAGTGWGTEAFF.